This TCR beta chain emerged from a study of T cells after yellow fever vaccination. Broader study findings: The booster response re-showed most primary clones: 95% to 96% CD4, approximately 90% CD8.

TCRdb used MiXCR to reprocess the 5' RACE reads, holding one entry per CDR3 protein. In the table there are about 85,000 distinct CDR3 sequences, about 14% of which are singletons. V was trimmed by 8 bases and J by 1 base, leaving 12 bases between them. The CDR3 totals 14 residues. Germline V gene data show CDR1 as MNHNS and CDR2 as SASEGT. This receptor was taken from a man aged 18-30 years who received the YFV17D yellow fever vaccine. The sequencing used CD8+ T cells not binding an NS4B(214-222) dextramer, sorted from PBMCs, collected less than 25 days after the first yellow fever vaccination. V and J are TRBV6-1 and TRBJ1-5, with D uncertain. In nucleotides, the CDR3 is TGTGCCAGCTGGGGTGGGTTAAGCAATCAGCCCCAGCATTTT. This gives the protein CASWGGLSNQPQHF.